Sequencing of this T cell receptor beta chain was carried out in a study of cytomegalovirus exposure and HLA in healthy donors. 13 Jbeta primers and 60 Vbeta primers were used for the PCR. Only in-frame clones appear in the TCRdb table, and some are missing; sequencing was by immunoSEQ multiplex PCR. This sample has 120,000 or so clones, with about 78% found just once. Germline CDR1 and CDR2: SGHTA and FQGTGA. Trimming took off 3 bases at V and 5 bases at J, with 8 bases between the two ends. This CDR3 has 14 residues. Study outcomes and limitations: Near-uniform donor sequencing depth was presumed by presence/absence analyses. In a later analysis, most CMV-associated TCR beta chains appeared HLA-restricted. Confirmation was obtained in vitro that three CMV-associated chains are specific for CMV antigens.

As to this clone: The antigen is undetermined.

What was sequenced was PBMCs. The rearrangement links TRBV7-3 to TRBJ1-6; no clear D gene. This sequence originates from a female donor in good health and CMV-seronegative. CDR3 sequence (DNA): TGTGCCAGCAGCTTTGGTACAAATAATTCACCCCTCCACTTT. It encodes CASSFGTNNSPLHF.